The 9 T cell receptor beta chains listed next were all sequenced from one sample in a study of blood T cell repertoires in COVID-19. TCRdb keeps only in-frame clones here, not all; method: immunoSEQ multiplex PCR. The sample lists 150,000 to 200,000 clones, around four fifths occurring once. The sample taken for sequencing was peripheral blood. The receptors originated from a man between 65 and 85 years old with active or convalescent COVID-19.

The V gene is TRBV27, the J gene TRBJ2-5; D ambiguous. Germline V gene sequence: CDR1 MNHEY, CDR2 SMNVEV (reference sequence). This CDR3 spans 10 amino acids. CDR3 DNA: TGTGCTCAGGTGCAAGAGACCCAGTACTTC. Translated, it gives CAQVQETQYF.

This rearrangement joins TRBV5-4 to TRBJ2-7, with 8 bases lining up with TRBD2. The CDR3 totals 15 residues. V shed 3 bases and J 5 bases; nucleotides not matched to a gene: 10. In germline, CDR1 is SGHNT, CDR2 YYREEE (reference sequence). CDR3 sequence reads: CASSSPGLGFHEQYF. DNA for the CDR3: TGTGCCAGCAGCTCGCCGGGACTAGGGTTCCACGAGCAGTACTTC.

This clone was seen more than once but under ten times. The rearrangement joins TRBV18 to TRBJ1-1, with a possible D match to TRBD1 (5 bases). The CDR3 is made up of 12 amino acids. Trimming pared 4 bases from V and 4 bases from J, leaving 7 bases between. CDR1 and CDR2 (germline): KGHSH, LQKENI. The CDR3 loop reads CASSRGGTEAFF. CDR3 nucleotides: TGTGCCAGCTCACGGGGGGGCACTGAAGCTTTCTTT.

This rearrangement joins TRBV12-5 to TRBJ1-2; D gene uncertain. Germline V lookup: CDR1 LGHNT, CDR2 FRNRAP. The ends were cut back, 3 bases at V and 4 bases at J, with 12 bases in the middle. The CDR3 length is 14 residues. This CDR3 is CASGFSDFSYGYTF. For the CDR3, the DNA is TGTGCTAGTGGTTTTAGCGACTTTTCCTATGGCTACACCTTC.

CDR3 sequence (DNA): TGTGCCAGCAGCGGAACTAGCGGGGGGGAGAGCTCCTACAATGAGCAGTTCTTC. Translating gives CASSGTSGGESSYNEQFF. The V and J genes are TRBV13 and TRBJ2-1; the match to TRBD2 covers 13 bases. V gave up 5 bases and J gave up 0 bases; unmatched junction bases: 7. The germline V gene has CDR1 PRHDT and CDR2 FYEKMQ (reference sequence). The CDR3 extends over 18 amino acids.

The chain uses TRBV18 and TRBJ1-1; perhaps TRBD1 as D (5 bases). This CDR3 is built from 14 residues. V was clipped by 3 bases and J by 1 base, with 9 bases between them. The V gene's germline CDR1 is KGHSH and CDR2 LQKENI. The CDR3 protein is CASSPDGGNTEAFF. For the CDR3, the DNA is TGTGCCAGCTCACCGGACGGGGGGAACACTGAAGCTTTCTTT.

The rearrangement uses TRBV7-2 and TRBJ2-3; 8 bases map to TRBD2. J gave up 2 bases and V 3 bases, and 4 bases lay outside the gene matches. Per germline, CDR1 SGHTA and CDR2 FQGNSA. The CDR3 has 15 amino acids. The CDR3 spells CASSLLAGLTDTQYF. The DNA of the CDR3 is TGTGCCAGCAGCTTGCTAGCGGGCCTCACAGATACGCAGTATTTT.

CDR3 region: CASSRDRSVRYGYTF. For the CDR3, the DNA is TGTGCCAGCAGTAGGGACAGGAGCGTGAGGTATGGCTACACCTTC. This chain links TRBV6-5 with TRBJ1-2; 8 bases line up with TRBD1. Germline V gives CDR1 MNHEY, CDR2 SVGAGI. The CDR3 is 15 amino acids. J lost 5 bases, V lost 5 bases, and 10 bases had no gene match.

CDR3 amino acids: CASSLVTGTGGVDSFTEAFF. The CDR3 nucleotides read TGTGCCAGCAGCTTAGTTACCGGGACAGGGGGGGTAGATAGTTTCACTGAAGCTTTCTTT. The V gene is TRBV7-6, the J gene TRBJ1-1, with 11 bases lining up with TRBD1. Germline V gives CDR1 SGHVS, CDR2 FNYEAQ. The junction had 17 bases not matched to a gene; V was cut back by 1 base and J by 4 bases. The CDR3 has 20 residues. Drawing the rest from reference TRBV7-6 and TRBJ1-1, the complete variable domain is GAGVSQSPRYKVTKRGQDVALRCDPISGHVSLYWYRQALGQGPEFLTYFNYEAQQDKSGLPNDRFSAERPEGSISTLTIQRTEQRDSAMYRCASSLVTGTGGVDSFTEAFFGQGTRLTVV.